Listed below are T cell receptor beta chains from one sample, sequenced in a study of T-cell memory formation after mild COVID-19. TCRdb reprocessed the 5' RACE reads via MiXCR and lists one record per CDR3 protein. The table records hundreds of thousands of distinct CDR3 sequences, around 30% of them present only once. The sequenced material came from PBMCs or a T cell subset sorted from them (not recorded which). The receptors stem from an adult woman who had mild COVID-19 (a few samples of this study predate the infection). Cell type and time point are not known. Both conserved end residues are part of each CDR3. Each record gives: J gene, clone size, V gene, D gene, CDR3 protein, CDR3 DNA. The D gene is left open where the match is weak. Clone size, where shown, is once, few, many, or a class for clones that have expanded.

j_gene: TRBJ2-1
abundance: NA
v_gene: TRBV11-2
d_gene: NA
CDR3aa: CASSFVRGGGNEKFF
CDR3nt: TGTGCCAGCAGCTTCGTCAGGGGCGGGGGCAATGAGAAGTTCTTC

j_gene: TRBJ2-1
abundance: NA
v_gene: TRBV2
d_gene: TRBD2
CDR3aa: CASSAQTSGSYNEQFF
CDR3nt: TGTGCCAGCAGTGCCCAGACTAGCGGGAGCTACAATGAGCAGTTCTTC

j_gene: TRBJ2-1
abundance: few
v_gene: TRBV24-1
d_gene: TRBD1
CDR3aa: CATRQGANNEQFF
CDR3nt: TGTGCCACGAGACAGGGGGCTAACAATGAGCAGTTCTTC

j_gene: TRBJ2-7
abundance: NA
v_gene: TRBV24-1
d_gene: NA
CDR3aa: CATSDSGYLGIYEQYF
CDR3nt: TGTGCCACCAGTGATTCAGGGTACCTAGGGATCTACGAGCAGTACTTC

j_gene: TRBJ2-1
abundance: many
v_gene: TRBV29-1
d_gene: NA
CDR3aa: CSARPRVGWKNEQFF
CDR3nt: TGCAGCGCCCGACCGAGAGTAGGGTGGAAGAATGAGCAGTTCTTC

j_gene: TRBJ1-2
abundance: NA
v_gene: TRBV24-1
d_gene: TRBD1
CDR3aa: CATNPGQGTYGYTF
CDR3nt: TGTGCCACGAATCCGGGACAGGGGACCTATGGCTACACCTTC

j_gene: TRBJ2-7
abundance: few
v_gene: TRBV5-6
d_gene: NA
CDR3aa: CASSLGPQELEQYF
CDR3nt: TGTGCCAGCAGCTTGGGGCCTCAGGAGCTCGAGCAGTACTTC

j_gene: TRBJ1-1
abundance: NA
v_gene: TRBV20-1
d_gene: NA
CDR3aa: CSARDPRSGGNTEAFF
CDR3nt: TGCAGTGCTAGAGATCCCCGCTCGGGGGGCAACACTGAAGCTTTCTTT

j_gene: TRBJ2-3
abundance: NA
v_gene: TRBV6-4
d_gene: TRBD2
CDR3aa: CASSEIAGADTQYF
CDR3nt: TGTGCCAGCAGTGAGATAGCGGGGGCAGATACGCAGTATTTT

j_gene: TRBJ2-7
abundance: NA
v_gene: TRBV12-3/TRBV12-4
d_gene: NA
CDR3aa: CASSPAGLLHEQYF
CDR3nt: TGTGCCAGCAGTCCCGCAGGTTTATTGCACGAGCAGTACTTC

j_gene: TRBJ2-3
abundance: NA
v_gene: TRBV12-3/TRBV12-4
d_gene: TRBD1
CDR3aa: CASSPGQGFADTQYF
CDR3nt: TGTGCCAGCAGTCCCGGACAGGGTTTTGCAGATACGCAGTATTTT

j_gene: TRBJ2-1
abundance: NA
v_gene: TRBV6-5
d_gene: NA
CDR3aa: CASSLYQGSANEQFF
CDR3nt: TGTGCCAGCAGTTTGTATCAGGGGAGTGCGAATGAGCAGTTCTTC

j_gene: TRBJ2-7
abundance: few
v_gene: TRBV7-9
d_gene: NA
CDR3aa: CASSLGPDAYEQYF
CDR3nt: TGTGCCAGCAGCTTAGGGCCGGATGCCTACGAGCAGTACTTC

j_gene: TRBJ1-2
abundance: NA
v_gene: TRBV5-1
d_gene: TRBD1
CDR3aa: CASSFPGQGHYGYTF
CDR3nt: TGCGCCAGCAGCTTTCCGGGACAGGGGCACTATGGCTACACCTTC

j_gene: TRBJ2-7
abundance: NA
v_gene: TRBV7-9
d_gene: NA
CDR3aa: CASSLLGQGSLYEQYF
CDR3nt: TGTGCCAGCAGCTTACTAGGGCAGGGGTCCCTCTACGAGCAGTACTTC

j_gene: TRBJ2-1
abundance: NA
v_gene: TRBV28
d_gene: NA
CDR3aa: CAARAGHYNEQFF
CDR3nt: TGTGCCGCCCGAGCGGGACACTACAATGAGCAGTTCTTC

j_gene: TRBJ2-1
abundance: NA
v_gene: TRBV15
d_gene: TRBD2
CDR3aa: CASSTGIAGISYNEQFF
CDR3nt: TGTGCCTCCAGCACCGGTATAGCGGGGATCTCCTACAATGAGCAGTTCTTC

j_gene: TRBJ1-6
abundance: NA
v_gene: TRBV12-3/TRBV12-4
d_gene: TRBD1
CDR3aa: CASSNRGWISPLHF
CDR3nt: TGTGCCAGCAGTAACAGGGGGTGGATTTCACCCCTCCACTTT

j_gene: TRBJ2-7
abundance: NA
v_gene: TRBV20-1
d_gene: NA
CDR3aa: CSARPINRDSAYEQYF
CDR3nt: TGCAGTGCTAGACCCATCAATCGAGACTCCGCCTACGAGCAGTACTTC

j_gene: TRBJ2-1
abundance: few
v_gene: TRBV12-3/TRBV12-4
d_gene: NA
CDR3aa: CASTQRSYNELFF
CDR3nt: TGTGCCAGCACCCAGAGATCCTACAATGAGCTGTTCTTC

j_gene: TRBJ2-7
abundance: few
v_gene: TRBV20-1
d_gene: NA
CDR3aa: CSARRIRDKSYEQYF
CDR3nt: TGCAGTGCTAGAAGGATCCGGGACAAGTCCTACGAGCAGTACTTC

j_gene: TRBJ2-2
abundance: NA
v_gene: TRBV7-6
d_gene: TRBD2
CDR3aa: CASSFGTSGMGNTGELFF
CDR3nt: TGTGCCAGCAGCTTCGGGACTAGCGGGATGGGTAACACCGGGGAGCTGTTTTTT

j_gene: TRBJ1-1
abundance: NA
v_gene: TRBV19
d_gene: TRBD1
CDR3aa: CASSILTGTANTEAFF
CDR3nt: TGTGCCAGTAGTATCCTGACCGGGACAGCGAACACTGAAGCTTTCTTT

j_gene: TRBJ1-3
abundance: few
v_gene: TRBV18
d_gene: NA
CDR3aa: CASSPSRQLLSGNTIYF
CDR3nt: TGTGCCAGCTCACCAAGTAGGCAGCTACTCTCTGGAAACACCATATATTTT

j_gene: TRBJ2-7
abundance: few
v_gene: TRBV7-6
d_gene: NA
CDR3aa: CASSFPGDYEQYF
CDR3nt: TGTGCCAGCAGCTTCCCGGGAGACTACGAGCAGTACTTC